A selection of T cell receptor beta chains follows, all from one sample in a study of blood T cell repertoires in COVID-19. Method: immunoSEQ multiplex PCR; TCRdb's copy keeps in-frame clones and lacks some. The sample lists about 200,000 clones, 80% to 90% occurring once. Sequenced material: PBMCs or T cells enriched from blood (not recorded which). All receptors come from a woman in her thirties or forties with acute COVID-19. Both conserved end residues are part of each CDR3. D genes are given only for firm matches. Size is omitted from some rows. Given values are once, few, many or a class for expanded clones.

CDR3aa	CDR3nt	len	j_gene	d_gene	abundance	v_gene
CASSESRRGLTEAFF	TGTGCCAGCAGTGAAAGTCGCAGGGGGCTGACTGAAGCTTTCTTT	15	TRBJ1-1	TRBD1	.	TRBV6-1
CASSLRGYSGANVLTF	TGTGCCAGCAGCTTAAGAGGCTACTCTGGGGCCAACGTCCTGACTTTC	16	TRBJ2-6	.	.	TRBV7-3
CASSLATGGLRKKLFF	TGTGCCAGCAGTTTAGCGACAGGGGGCTTAAGGAAAAAACTGTTTTTT	16	TRBJ1-4	TRBD1	once	TRBV28
CASSSPGLSGSEQYF	TGTGCCAGCAGTTCCCCGGGACTTTCGGGGAGCGAGCAGTACTTC	15	TRBJ2-7	.	.	TRBV27
CASSIGDRAYSNQPQHF	TGTGCCAGCAGCATAGGGGACAGGGCCTATAGCAATCAGCCCCAGCATTTT	17	TRBJ1-5	TRBD1	.	TRBV7-2
CASRPGLAGDNEQFF	TGTGCCAGTAGACCCGGACTAGCGGGAGACAATGAGCAGTTCTTC	15	TRBJ2-1	TRBD2	.	TRBV19
CASSSAGTKDNTIYF	TGTGCCAGCAGTTCCGCCGGGACAAAAGACAACACCATATATTTT	15	TRBJ1-3	.	few	TRBV27
CASSYSQGVEKLFF	TGTGCCAGCAGTTACTCGCAGGGGGTTGAAAAACTGTTTTTT	14	TRBJ1-4	TRBD1	once	TRBV6-5
CASRRTGISYEQYF	TGTGCCAGCAGACGTACCGGGATCAGCTACGAGCAGTACTTC	14	TRBJ2-7	.	.	TRBV27
CASSQGQVRGYTF	TGTGCCAGCAGCCAAGGACAGGTCCGTGGCTACACCTTC	13	TRBJ1-2	TRBD1	few	TRBV7-2
CASSDAGTNNSPLHF	TGTGCCAGCAGTGATGCCGGGACAAATAATTCACCCCTCCACTTT	15	TRBJ1-6	.	.	TRBV2
CASSLGEVSTDTQYF	TGTGCCAGCAGCTTAGGAGAGGTTAGCACAGATACGCAGTATTTT	15	TRBJ2-3	.	.	TRBV7-9
CASSAGSLVNEQFF	TGTGCCAGCAGCGCCGGGTCTCTTGTCAATGAGCAGTTCTTC	14	TRBJ2-1	.	.	TRBV9
CASSQLVNNEQFF	TGTGCCAGCAGCCAGCTAGTAAACAATGAGCAGTTCTTC	13	TRBJ2-1	.	.	TRBV14
CASSLGAGDQFF	TGTGCCAGCAGCTTGGGAGCGGGAGATCAGTTCTTC	12	TRBJ2-1	TRBD2	.	TRBV11-3
CASSGQGFTEAFF	TGCGCCAGCAGCGGACAGGGGTTTACTGAAGCTTTCTTT	13	TRBJ1-1	TRBD1	.	TRBV5-1
CASSLGTGGTQYF	TGCGCCAGCAGCTTGGGAACAGGGGGGACCCAGTACTTC	13	TRBJ2-5	TRBD1	.	TRBV5-1
CASMRDRVLQTEAFF	TGTGCCAGCATGAGGGACAGGGTTCTTCAAACTGAAGCTTTCTTT	15	TRBJ1-1	TRBD1	.	TRBV2
CASSSRQGASYEQYF	TGCGCCAGCAGCAGCCGACAGGGCGCCTCCTACGAGCAGTACTTC	15	TRBJ2-7	TRBD1	.	TRBV4-1
CAWSATGTDFSYEQYF	TGTGCCTGGAGTGCCACCGGGACAGACTTCTCCTACGAGCAGTACTTC	16	TRBJ2-7	TRBD1	once	TRBV30
CASSYSPPGIWGNQPQHF	TGTGCCAGCAGTTACTCGCCTCCAGGGATATGGGGCAATCAGCCCCAGCATTTT	18	TRBJ1-5	.	.	TRBV6-2/TRBV6-3
CASSLHLSGANVLTF	TGTGCCAGCAGCCTACACCTCTCTGGGGCCAACGTCCTGACTTTC	15	TRBJ2-6	.	.	TRBV14
CASSGSPESSYEQYF	TGTGCCAGCAGTGGGTCTCCGGAGAGCTCCTACGAGCAGTACTTC	15	TRBJ2-7	.	.	TRBV27
CASSFGTGAFTHTQYF	TGTGCCAGCAGCTTCGGGACAGGGGCCTTCACACATACGCAGTATTTT	16	TRBJ2-3	TRBD1	.	TRBV5-6
CASSLFQGSPLHF	TGTGCCAGCAGTTTATTCCAGGGTTCACCCCTCCACTTT	13	TRBJ1-6	.	.	TRBV28
CASSLGSGREETQYF	TGTGCCAGCAGCTTAGGTAGCGGGAGGGAAGAGACCCAGTACTTC	15	TRBJ2-5	TRBD2	.	TRBV7-3
CASSPMGAHGYTF	TGTGCCAGCAGCCCAATGGGGGCCCATGGCTACACCTTC	13	TRBJ1-2	.	.	TRBV7-6
CATSDATPSSGNTIYF	TGTGCCACCAGTGATGCAACACCCAGCTCTGGAAACACCATATATTTT	16	TRBJ1-3	.	few	TRBV24-1
CASSLGQRVPVYEQYF	TGTGCCAGCAGCTTGGGTCAGCGGGTCCCCGTCTACGAGCAGTACTTC	16	TRBJ2-7	.	.	TRBV5-4
CATSENRAPGQPQHF	TGTGCCACCAGTGAGAACAGGGCTCCGGGTCAGCCCCAGCATTTT	15	TRBJ1-5	.	.	TRBV24-1
CASSVASGMTDTQYF	TGTGCCAGCAGCGTGGCTAGCGGGATGACAGATACGCAGTATTTT	15	TRBJ2-3	TRBD2	.	TRBV9
CASRANNPTEAFF	TGTGCCAGCAGAGCCAATAACCCCACTGAAGCTTTCTTT	13	TRBJ1-1	.	.	TRBV6-5
CASGSGRAKNEQFF	TGTGCCAGCGGAAGCGGGAGGGCGAAAAATGAGCAGTTCTTC	14	TRBJ2-1	TRBD2	.	TRBV6-5
CASGIQGEGSPLHF	TGTGCCAGCGGGATACAGGGTGAGGGTTCACCCCTCCACTTT	14	TRBJ1-6	.	.	TRBV28
CASSYPWESETQYF	TGTGCCAGCAGCTATCCGTGGGAGTCGGAGACCCAGTACTTC	14	TRBJ2-5	.	.	TRBV5-4
CASSEAPGGGGQETQYF	TGTGCCAGCAGTGAAGCGCCTGGGGGCGGGGGTCAAGAGACCCAGTACTTC	17	TRBJ2-5	.	.	TRBV2
CASSFRQGGTNEQFF	TGTGCCAGCAGCTTTAGACAGGGGGGTACCAATGAGCAGTTCTTC	15	TRBJ2-1	TRBD1	few	TRBV7-9
CASRVLGEASGNTIYF	TGTGCCAGTAGGGTTCTGGGGGAGGCCTCTGGAAACACCATATATTTT	16	TRBJ1-3	.	.	TRBV19
CASSMWAGGPAFNEQFF	TGTGCCAGTAGTATGTGGGCGGGAGGCCCCGCTTTCAATGAGCAGTTCTTC	17	TRBJ2-1	TRBD2	.	TRBV19
CASSQEDRGGQPQHF	TGCGCCAGCAGCCAAGAGGACAGGGGTGGACAGCCCCAGCATTTT	15	TRBJ1-5	TRBD1	.	TRBV4-1
CASSDLAGGFYNEQFF	TGTGCCAGCTCAGACCTAGCGGGTGGGTTCTACAATGAGCAGTTCTTC	16	TRBJ2-1	TRBD2	.	TRBV18
CASSVGTHQETQYF	TGTGCCAGCAGCGTAGGGACACACCAAGAGACCCAGTACTTC	14	TRBJ2-5	.	.	TRBV9
CASSQQRVGRTSSYNEQFF	TGCGCCAGCAGCCAACAGAGGGTAGGTCGCACGAGCTCCTACAATGAGCAGTTCTTC	19	TRBJ2-1	.	.	TRBV4-1
CASSPNSNQPQHF	TGTGCCAGCAGCCCCAATAGCAATCAGCCCCAGCATTTT	13	TRBJ1-5	.	few	TRBV6-5
CASSAPGGSNEQYF	TGCGCCAGCAGCGCCCCAGGGGGATCAAACGAGCAGTACTTC	14	TRBJ2-7	TRBD1	.	TRBV5-1
CATSDAWEMAGGNTGELFF	TGTGCCACCAGTGACGCGTGGGAGATGGCCGGAGGGAACACCGGGGAGCTGTTTTTT	19	TRBJ2-2	.	once	TRBV24-1
CASSLTGTVNSPLHF	TGTGCCAGCAGCTTAACCGGGACAGTAAATTCACCCCTCCACTTT	15	TRBJ1-6	TRBD1	once	TRBV7-3
CASSQETSGSTDTQYF	TGTGCCAGCTCACAGGAGACTAGCGGGAGCACAGATACGCAGTATTTT	16	TRBJ2-3	TRBD2	once	TRBV18
CASSEAGLNEQFF	TGTGCCAGCAGTGAGGCGGGGCTCAATGAGCAGTTCTTC	13	TRBJ2-1	.	.	TRBV25-1
CASSPSGGSYNEQFF	TGTGCCAGCAGCCCTTCGGGGGGGTCCTACAATGAGCAGTTCTTC	15	TRBJ2-1	TRBD2	.	TRBV7-3
CASSTPTGEDTGAFF	TGTGCCAGTAGTACACCTACGGGGGAGGACACGGGGGCTTTCTTT	15	TRBJ1-1	.	.	TRBV19
CASRAQGGTEAFF	TGTGCCAGCAGGGCGCAGGGTGGCACTGAAGCTTTCTTT	13	TRBJ1-1	.	.	TRBV6-4
CASSLTGTGSQGYTF	TGTGCCAGCAGTTTAACCGGGACAGGGAGTCAGGGCTACACCTTC	15	TRBJ1-2	TRBD1	.	TRBV27
CSVKIRTATYEQYF	TGCAGCGTCAAAATCAGGACAGCGACCTACGAGCAGTACTTC	14	TRBJ2-7	.	.	TRBV29-1
CAISEERQGGYTF	TGTGCCATCAGTGAGGAGAGGCAGGGTGGCTACACCTTC	13	TRBJ1-2	.	.	TRBV10-3
CASSPGSKETQYF	TGTGCCAGCAGCCCAGGAAGCAAAGAGACCCAGTACTTC	13	TRBJ2-5	.	.	TRBV7-9
CSVGQGLNTEAFF	TGCAGCGTTGGCCAGGGTTTGAACACTGAAGCTTTCTTT	13	TRBJ1-1	.	.	TRBV29-1